These T cell receptor beta chains were read from a single sample in a study of blood T cell repertoires in COVID-19. Measured with immunoSEQ multiplex PCR; TCRdb has only the in-frame clones, and not every one. The sample yields approximately 180,000 clones, 80% to 90% seen once. What was sequenced was peripheral blood. These receptor sequences come from a human donor with active or convalescent COVID-19. The donor label of this sample is uncertain. The CDR3 runs from the conserved cysteine through the conserved F or W. D genes are given only for firm matches. Clone size appears in some rows only: once, few, many, or a class for an expanded clone.

size,D,V,J,DNA,CDR3
few,.,TRBV28,TRBJ1-4,TGTGCCAGCTCAGGGGTACGTGAAAAACTGTTTTTT,CASSGVREKLFF
.,TRBD1,TRBV6-5,TRBJ1-5,TGTGCCAGTGATGACAGGGGGCTTCAGCCCCAGCATTTT,CASDDRGLQPQHF
.,TRBD2,TRBV28,TRBJ2-7,TGTGCTGCGGTAGGGAGCGGGGGGGCCGCCAGCTGGTACGAGCAGTACTTC,CAAVGSGGAASWYEQYF
once,.,TRBV9,TRBJ1-2,TGTGCCAGCAGCGTAGAGGACAGTCCTAACTATGGCTACACCTTC,CASSVEDSPNYGYTF
.,.,TRBV5-1,TRBJ1-3,TGCGCCAGCAGCCCTCAAGGGGCCGCAGGCTCTGGAAACACCATATATTTT,CASSPQGAAGSGNTIYF
.,TRBD1,TRBV5-1,TRBJ2-1,TGCGCCAGCAGCCCCTCTGACAGGGCTGAGCAGTTCTTC,CASSPSDRAEQFF
.,.,TRBV10-3,TRBJ2-3,TGTGCCATCAGTGAGGGGGCCGGCTCAGATACGCAGTATTTT,CAISEGAGSDTQYF
few,.,TRBV10-1,TRBJ2-5,TGCGCCAGCAGTTGCCCTCCGGGAAGGGAGACCCAGTACTTC,CASSCPPGRETQYF
.,.,TRBV11-3,TRBJ2-1,TGTGCCAGCAGCTTAGAGCGGGCTTCCTACAATGAGCAGTTCTTC,CASSLERASYNEQFF
few,TRBD1,TRBV29-1,TRBJ1-3,TGCAGCGCGACAGGGTTAGGAAACACCATATATTTT,CSATGLGNTIYF
.,.,TRBV11-2,TRBJ2-7,TGTGCCAGCAGCCTTTTGATTGGCAAGCAGTACTTC,CASSLLIGKQYF
few,.,TRBV10-3,TRBJ2-7,TGTGCCATCAGTGTACGAACGGTCGAGCAGTACTTC,CAISVRTVEQYF
.,.,TRBV7-8,TRBJ2-3,TGTGCCAGCAGCTTAGCTCACCCCGGGACAGATACGCAGTATTTT,CASSLAHPGTDTQYF
.,TRBD1,TRBV2,TRBJ2-2,TGTGCCAGCGCCCGGGACAGGGGAAACGGGGAGCTGTTTTTT,CASARDRGNGELFF
few,.,TRBV4-1,TRBJ1-1,TGCGCCAGCAGCCATCCTTACACTGAAGCTTTCTTT,CASSHPYTEAFF
.,.,TRBV9,TRBJ1-3,TGTGCCAGCAGCCCGGACAGTTCTGGAAACACCATATATTTT,CASSPDSSGNTIYF
.,.,TRBV5-1,TRBJ2-5,TGCGCCAGCAGCTTCCAGGGGCAAGAGACCCAGTACTTC,CASSFQGQETQYF
.,.,TRBV18,TRBJ1-1,TGTGCCAGCTCACACTCTTTGGGCTCTGAAGCTTTCTTT,CASSHSLGSEAFF
.,.,TRBV3-1/TRBV3-2,TRBJ1-4,TGTGCCAGCAGCCAAGTAAGGGGCAGTGAAAAACTGTTTTTT,CASSQVRGSEKLFF
once,TRBD2,TRBV30,TRBJ2-2,TGTGCCTGGAGTAAGATGGGCGGGGGGATATCCGGGGAGCTGTTTTTT,CAWSKMGGGISGELFF
.,TRBD1,TRBV24-1,TRBJ1-2,TGTGCCACCAGCCATACCGGGACAGGGGGAGGCTACACCTTC,CATSHTGTGGGYTF
.,.,TRBV11-2,TRBJ2-4,TGTGCCAGCAGCTTAGAACCCTTCTCGACTAGAGTCCAGTACTTC,CASSLEPFSTRVQYF
.,.,TRBV4-2,TRBJ2-7,TGTGCCAGCAGCCAAGGGCAGGGGACCTCCTACGAGCAGTACTTC,CASSQGQGTSYEQYF
once,TRBD2,TRBV5-1,TRBJ2-3,TGCGCCAGCAGTCCCGGGGCTAGCGGGGGAACAGATACGCAGTATTTT,CASSPGASGGTDTQYF